This T cell receptor (beta chain) was profiled in a study of blood T cells in healthy people across ages. Overall study results and limits: As age increased, TCR beta diversity per million T cells fell in a roughly linear fashion.

Extractions gave at least 5.5 micrograms of total RNA per sample. Comments on this clonotype: Antigen specificity is unknown.

This CDR3 spans 16 amino acids. Trimming cost V 3 bases and J 2 bases; bases outside gene matches: 9. Germline V CDR1 and CDR2: DFQATT, SNEGSKA (reference sequence). Alongside a J-beta primer mix, a sample-barcoded 5' primer served in a second PCR lasting 7 to 11 cycles. Through a template-switch adaptor with 12 random nucleotides, each cDNA molecule received a tag. TCRdb ran MiXCR on the 5' RACE reads and lists one entry per CDR3 protein. In the table there are under 800,000 distinct CDR3 sequences, around 21% of which are singletons. The TCR comes from a man between 65 and 79 years old in good health. J is TRBJ2-3 and V is TRBV20-1, with TRBD2 matching over 9 bases. Sequenced input: blood. The DNA of the CDR3 is TGCAGTGCTAGCGACCTCCTAGCGGGGAACACAGATACGCAGTATTTT. Protein product: CSASDLLAGNTDTQYF.